This passage covers 9 T cell receptor beta chains from one sample sequenced in a study of cytomegalovirus exposure and HLA in healthy donors. Primers: 60 Vbeta forward and 13 Jbeta reverse. TCRdb keeps only in-frame clones here, not all; method: immunoSEQ multiplex PCR. This sample carries fewer than 130,000 clones, roughly 70% of them seen once, and the ten largest clones take roughly 11%. The sample consisted of PBMCs. All receptors derive from a middle-aged man in good health and CMV-seropositive.

The chain combines TRBV6-5 with TRBJ1-2; D perhaps matches TRBD1 (6 bases). The CDR3 contains 14 residues. The germline gives CDR1 MNHEY, CDR2 SVGAGI. Trimming took 6 bases from V and 4 from J, leaving 15 bases between them. The CDR3 region is CASRKSGTPYGYTF. The CDR3 bases are TGTGCCAGCAGGAAGTCCGGGACACCCTATGGCTACACCTTC.

This chain joins TRBV9 and TRBJ2-2; D not resolved. The CDR3 sequence is 13 residues long. Germline lookup yields CDR1 SGDLS and CDR2 YYNGEE. Between the trimmed V and J ends, which lost 4 bases and 5 bases, there was a span of 9 bases. The CDR3 nucleotides read TGTGCCAGCAGCCCCCTAGGTACCGGGGAGCTGTTTTTT. Translated: CASSPLGTGELFF.

This clone has only a few counts. The chain employs TRBV7-2 and TRBJ2-3, with D possibly TRBD2 on 6 matching bases. With 3 bases removed from V and 2 bases from J, the gap between germline ends came to 9 bases. Germline V gene lookup returns CDR1 SGHTA and CDR2 FQGNSA. The CDR3 spans 14 residues. The CDR3 DNA is TGTGCCAGCAGCTTGGGGGGTTACACAGATACGCAGTATTTT. Residues: CASSLGGYTDTQYF.

In nucleotides, the CDR3 is TGCGCCAGCCGCGGGGGCTTGGAAGCTTTCTTT. It specifies CASRGGLEAFF. The rearrangement links TRBV5-1 to TRBJ1-1; D perhaps matches TRBD1 (6 bases). The CDR3 consists of 11 residues. Germline CDR1 SGHRS, CDR2 YFSETQ. V gave up 7 bases and J gave up 8 bases, with 12 bases separating them.

The table lists this clone with a count of one. The chain joins TRBV27 to TRBJ2-1, with 10 positions matching TRBD1. This CDR3 contains 16 residues. The ends lost 0 bases at V and 2 bases at J; junction bases unmatched: 1. Germline V gene data show CDR1 as MNHEY and CDR2 as SMNVEV (reference sequence). CDR3 sequence (DNA): TGTGCCAGCAGTTTATCGGGACAGGGGACCTACAATGAGCAGTTCTTC. This encodes CASSLSGQGTYNEQFF.

The rearrangement uses TRBV4-2 and TRBJ1-5, with a tentative D call TRBD1 (5 bases). The CDR3 has 16 residues. The V end was cut by 0 bases, the J end by 2 bases, with 11 bases between. Germline CDR1 and CDR2: LGHNA and YNFKEQ. CDR3 region: CASSQDFDSGNQPQHF. The CDR3 DNA follows: TGTGCCAGCAGCCAAGATTTTGACAGCGGCAATCAGCCCCAGCATTTT.

This clone was recorded only once. The rearrangement uses TRBV11-2 and TRBJ2-5, with TRBD1 as a possible D gene (5 bases). V lost 1 base, J lost 2 bases, and 8 bases lay in between. The germline V gene has CDR1 SGHAT and CDR2 FQNNGV. CDR3 length: 14 amino acids. CDR3 protein: CASSLVYRQETQYF. CDR3 nucleotides: TGTGCCAGCAGCTTAGTTTACAGGCAAGAGACCCAGTACTTC.

The rearrangement uses TRBV7-2 and TRBJ2-7, with TRBD1 matching over 9 bases. V trimming: 1 base; J trimming: 2 bases; junction bases outside the gene matches: 6. Germline CDR1 is SGHTA and CDR2 is FQGNSA. CDR3 length: 16 residues. In DNA, the CDR3 is TGTGCCAGCAGCTTAGGGGACAGGGACCCGACCTACGAGCAGTACTTC. It encodes CASSLGDRDPTYEQYF.

This chain links TRBV30 with TRBJ1-4, with D maybe TRBD1 (5 bases). V was cut by 4 bases and J by 3 bases, with 9 bases left in between. The CDR3 is made up of 13 amino acids. Germline values: CDR1 GTSNPN, CDR2 SVGIG (reference sequence). The CDR3 DNA follows: TGTGCCTGGAATGACAGAGCTAATGAAAAACTGTTTTTT. It specifies CAWNDRANEKLFF.